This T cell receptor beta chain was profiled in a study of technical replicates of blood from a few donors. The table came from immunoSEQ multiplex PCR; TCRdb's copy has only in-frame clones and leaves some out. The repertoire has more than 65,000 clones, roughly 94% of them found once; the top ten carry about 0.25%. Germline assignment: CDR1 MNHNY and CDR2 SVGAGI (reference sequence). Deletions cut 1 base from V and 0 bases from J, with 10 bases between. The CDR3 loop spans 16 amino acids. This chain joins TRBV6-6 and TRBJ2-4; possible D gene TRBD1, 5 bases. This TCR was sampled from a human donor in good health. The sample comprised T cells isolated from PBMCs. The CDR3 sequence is CASSYYNRIAKNIQYF. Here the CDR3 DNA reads TGTGCCAGCAGTTACTATAACAGGATAGCCAAAAACATTCAGTACTTC.